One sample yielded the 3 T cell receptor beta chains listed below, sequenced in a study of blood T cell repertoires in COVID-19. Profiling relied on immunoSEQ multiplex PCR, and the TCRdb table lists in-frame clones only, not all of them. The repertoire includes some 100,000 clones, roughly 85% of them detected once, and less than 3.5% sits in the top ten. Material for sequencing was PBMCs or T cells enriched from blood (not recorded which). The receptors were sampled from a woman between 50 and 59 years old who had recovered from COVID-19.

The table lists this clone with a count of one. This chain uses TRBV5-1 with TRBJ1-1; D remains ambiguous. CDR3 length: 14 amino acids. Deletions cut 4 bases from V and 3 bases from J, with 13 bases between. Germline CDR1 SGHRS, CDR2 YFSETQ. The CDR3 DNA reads TGCGCCAGCAGCGGCTCTCCGGCGGACACTGAAGCTTTCTTT. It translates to CASSGSPADTEAFF. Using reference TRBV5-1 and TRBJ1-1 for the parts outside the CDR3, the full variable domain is KAGVTQTPRYLIKTRGQQVTLSCSPISGHRSVSWYQQTPGQGLQFLFEYFSETQRNKGNFPGRFSGRQFSNSRSEMNVSTLELGDSALYLCASSGSPADTEAFFGQGTRLTVV.

The CDR3 region is CASSRDRAYYGYTF. The CDR3, as DNA: TGTGCCAGCAGTCGGGACAGGGCATATTATGGCTACACCTTC. The chain carries TRBV2 and TRBJ1-2; TRBD1 agrees at 9 bases. This CDR3 region has 14 residues. The J segment lost 5 bases and the V segment lost 5 bases, leaving 6 bases of the junction unmatched. The germline V gene encodes CDR1 SNHLY and CDR2 FYNNEI. Combining the CDR3 with reference TRBV2 and TRBJ1-2 gives the whole variable domain EPEVTQTPSHQVTQMGQEVILRCVPISNHLYFYWYRQILGQKVEFLVSFYNNEISEKSEIFDDQFSVERPDGSNFTLKIRSTKLEDSAMYFCASSRDRAYYGYTFGSGTRLTVV.

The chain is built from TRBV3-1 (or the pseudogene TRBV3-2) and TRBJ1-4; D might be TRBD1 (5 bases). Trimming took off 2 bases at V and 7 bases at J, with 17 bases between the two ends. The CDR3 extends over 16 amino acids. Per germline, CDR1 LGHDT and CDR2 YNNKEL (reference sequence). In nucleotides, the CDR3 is TGTGCCAGCAGCCAAATGCCGCAGGGCGGGGGTGAAAAACTGTTTTTT. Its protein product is CASSQMPQGGGEKLFF.